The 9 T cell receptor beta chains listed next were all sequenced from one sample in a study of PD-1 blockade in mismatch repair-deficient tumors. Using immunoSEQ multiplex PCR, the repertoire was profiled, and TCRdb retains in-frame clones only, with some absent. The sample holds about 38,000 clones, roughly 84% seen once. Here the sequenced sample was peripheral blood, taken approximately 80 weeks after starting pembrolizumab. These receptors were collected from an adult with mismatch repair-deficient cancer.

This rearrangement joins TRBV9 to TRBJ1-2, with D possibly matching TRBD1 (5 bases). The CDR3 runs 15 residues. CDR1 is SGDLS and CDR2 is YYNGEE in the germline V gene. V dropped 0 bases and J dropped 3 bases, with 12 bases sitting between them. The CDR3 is CASSVGGGSDYGYTF. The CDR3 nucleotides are TGTGCCAGCAGCGTAGGGGGCGGGTCGGACTATGGCTACACCTTC.

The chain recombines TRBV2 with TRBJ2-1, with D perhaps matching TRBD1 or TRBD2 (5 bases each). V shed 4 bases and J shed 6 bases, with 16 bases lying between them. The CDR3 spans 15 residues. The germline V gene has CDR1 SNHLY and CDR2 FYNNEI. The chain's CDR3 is CASSVEGSPFNEQFF. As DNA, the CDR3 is TGTGCCAGCAGTGTAGAGGGGAGCCCCTTCAATGAGCAGTTCTTC.

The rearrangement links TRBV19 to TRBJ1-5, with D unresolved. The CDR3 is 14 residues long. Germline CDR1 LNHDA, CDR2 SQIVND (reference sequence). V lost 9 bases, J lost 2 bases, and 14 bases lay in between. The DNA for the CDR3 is TGTGCCAGCACAGAAAACGGAGGCAATCAGCCCCAGCATTTT. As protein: CASTENGGNQPQHF.

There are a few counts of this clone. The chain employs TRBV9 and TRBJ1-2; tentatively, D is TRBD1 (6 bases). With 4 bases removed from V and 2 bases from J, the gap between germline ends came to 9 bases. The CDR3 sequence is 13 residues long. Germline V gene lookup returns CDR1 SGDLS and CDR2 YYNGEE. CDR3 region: CASSLQGNYGYTF. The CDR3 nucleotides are TGTGCCAGCAGCCTACAGGGAAACTATGGCTACACCTTC.

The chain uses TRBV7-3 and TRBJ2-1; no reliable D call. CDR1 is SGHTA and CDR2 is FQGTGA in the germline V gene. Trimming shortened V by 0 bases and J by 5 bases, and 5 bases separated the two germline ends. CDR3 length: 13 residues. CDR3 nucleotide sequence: TGTGCCAGCAGCTTAACGTCGAACAATGAGCAGTTCTTC. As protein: CASSLTSNNEQFF.

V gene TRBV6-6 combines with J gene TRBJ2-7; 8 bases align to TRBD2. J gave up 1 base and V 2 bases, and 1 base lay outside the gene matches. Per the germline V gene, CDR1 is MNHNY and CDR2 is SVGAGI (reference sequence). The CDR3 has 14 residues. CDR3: CASSYPSGSYEQYF. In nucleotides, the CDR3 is TGTGCCAGCAGTTACCCTAGCGGGTCCTACGAGCAGTACTTC.

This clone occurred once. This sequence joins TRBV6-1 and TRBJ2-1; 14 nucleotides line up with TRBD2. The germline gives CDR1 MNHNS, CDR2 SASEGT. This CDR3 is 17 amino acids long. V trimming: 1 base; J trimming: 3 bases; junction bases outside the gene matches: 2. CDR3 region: CASSEEGLAGDYNEQFF. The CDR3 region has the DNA TGTGCCAGCAGTGAAGAGGGACTAGCGGGAGACTACAATGAGCAGTTCTTC.

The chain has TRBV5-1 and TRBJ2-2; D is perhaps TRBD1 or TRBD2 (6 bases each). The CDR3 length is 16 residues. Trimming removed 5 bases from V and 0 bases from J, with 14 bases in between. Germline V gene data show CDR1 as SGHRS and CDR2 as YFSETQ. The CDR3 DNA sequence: TGCGCCAGCAGGGGTGGGGGGCCGGCGAACACCGGGGAGCTGTTTTTT. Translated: CASRGGGPANTGELFF.

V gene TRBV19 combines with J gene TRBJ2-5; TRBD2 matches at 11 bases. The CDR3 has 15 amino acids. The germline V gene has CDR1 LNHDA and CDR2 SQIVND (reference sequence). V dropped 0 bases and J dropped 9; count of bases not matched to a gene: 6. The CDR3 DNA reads TGTGCCAGTAGTATAGACAGGACTAGCGGGCAGGCCCAGTACTTC. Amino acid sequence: CASSIDRTSGQAQYF. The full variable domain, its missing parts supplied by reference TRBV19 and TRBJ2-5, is DGGITQSPKYLFRKEGQNVTLSCEQNLNHDAMYWYRQDPGQGLRLIYYSQIVNDFQKGDIAEGYSVSREKKESFPLTVTSAQKNPTAFYLCASSIDRTSGQAQYFGPGTRLLVL.